This T cell receptor (beta chain) was identified in a study of T-cell memory formation after mild COVID-19. Study-wide findings and caveats: Mainly in CM and EM were contracting CD4+ clones; CD8+ were in EMRA. Clones that contracted from day 15 to 85 had balanced CD4/CD8; later expanders were CD4+ biased. Still unconfirmed is whether the second-wave clones peaking on day 37 recognized SARS-CoV-2.

This CDR3 is built from 15 residues. V dropped 6 bases and J dropped 3; count of bases not matched to a gene: 7. Germline CDR1 and CDR2: ENHRY and SYGVKD. A note on this clonotype: The antigen is unknown.

TCRdb itself ran the 5' RACE reads through MiXCR, one entry per CDR3 protein. The sample holds roughly 200,000 distinct CDR3 sequences, over 9% seen once. The chain joins TRBV10-3 to TRBJ2-7; 11 positions agree with TRBD2. The sequence derives from a man aged 18 to 30 who had mild COVID-19 (a few samples of this study predate the infection). Cell type and time point are not known. Sequencing used PBMCs or a T cell subset sorted from them (not recorded which). CDR3 amino acids: CAIRAKTSGNYEQYF. DNA of the CDR3: TGTGCCATCAGAGCAAAGACTAGCGGGAACTACGAGCAGTACTTC.